A single T cell receptor beta chain is shown here with its context. TCRdb's table, derived via immunoSEQ multiplex PCR, lists solely in-frame clones and lacks some. Here the sample spans around 1.9 million clones, around 93% being singletons. The CDR3 length is 16 residues. Germline loops: CDR1 MNHEY, CDR2 SMNVEV (reference sequence). Trimming at V came to 2 bases and at J to 2 bases, leaving 5 bases not matched to a gene. The sample belongs to a study of shared clonotypes between healthy human individuals. Only CD45RO-negative cells positively selected for CCR7 counted as naive CD8 cells, so terminally differentiated effector memory CD45RA+ cells were excluded.

This chain links TRBV27 with TRBJ2-3, with 9 bases fitting TRBD2. This TCR came from a man aged 18 to 29 in good health. Some clones in this sample may be carry-over from other donors' samples. Specimen: naive CD8+ T cells from PBMCs. DNA of the CDR3: TGTGCCAGCAGTTTAGGACTAGCGCCATCCACAGATACGCAGTATTTT. Translation: CASSLGLAPSTDTQYF.